This T cell receptor beta chain was profiled in a study of response to subunit inactivated influenza vaccine. Findings of the study overall: The authors put forward the suggestion that each seasonal influenza vaccination may bring in only a limited number of new T cells.

Notes on this clonotype: As yet, its antigen is unknown.

TCRdb analysed the RT-PCR reads with MiXCR anew, one entry per CDR3 protein. The repertoire holds 500,000 to 600,000 distinct CDR3 sequences, with approximately 7.7% as singletons. The sample consisted of PBMCs from blood, taken around 25 months after vaccination. The TCR was taken from a man between 50 and 75 years old who received an inactivated influenza vaccine.

The chain's CDR3 is CASSDPPGWPQHF. In DNA form, the CDR3 reads TGTGCCAGCAGTGACCCCCCTGGGTGGCCCCAGCATTTT. The gene calls are TRBV6-2 or TRBV6-3 and TRBJ1-5; unclear D gene. The CDR3 is 13 residues long. Trimming removed 5 bases at V and 9 bases at J, with 14 bases between. In germline, CDR1 is MNHEY, CDR2 SVGEGT.